This entry lists 7 T cell receptor beta chains sequenced from one sample in a study of cytomegalovirus exposure and HLA in healthy donors. PCR involved 60 Vbeta and 13 Jbeta primers. The table came from immunoSEQ multiplex PCR; TCRdb's copy has only in-frame clones and leaves some out. Seen here are almost 95,000 clones, over 60% observed once, and the top ten hold around 4%. Sequencing was done on a sample of PBMCs. The receptor source for this set is a man aged 30 to 39 in good health and CMV-seronegative.

The chain couples TRBV11-1 to TRBJ2-4; 7 nucleotides align to TRBD1. The germline V gene encodes CDR1 SGHAT and CDR2 FQDESV (reference sequence). The J segment lost 8 bases and the V segment lost 5 bases, leaving 9 bases of the junction unmatched. This CDR3 region has 14 residues. The CDR3 DNA sequence: TGTGCCAGCAGCCCCGGGACAGCCGCGGACATTCAGTACTTC. Amino acids: CASSPGTAADIQYF.

The V and J genes are TRBV11-2 and TRBJ1-6; tentative D call: TRBD1 (6 bases). V was clipped by 4 bases and J by 9 bases, with 19 bases between them. The length of the CDR3 is 16 residues. Germline CDR1 is SGHAT and CDR2 is FQNNGV. Here the CDR3 reads CASSCWIPGASSPLHF. The DNA of the CDR3 is TGTGCCAGCAGCTGCTGGATACCAGGGGCGTCTTCACCCCTCCACTTT. Full variable domain (remainder filled in from reference TRBV11-2 and TRBJ1-6): EAGVAQSPRYKIIEKRQSVAFWCNPISGHATLYWYQQILGQGPKLLIQFQNNGVVDDSQLPKDRFSAERLKGVDSTLKIQPAKLEDSAVYLCASSCWIPGASSPLHFGNGTRLTVT.

J is TRBJ2-3 and V is TRBV7-3, with 9 nucleotides matching TRBD2. Germline assignment: CDR1 SGHTA and CDR2 FQGTGA. J gave up 5 bases and V 4 bases, and 10 bases lay outside the gene matches. The CDR3 contains 16 residues. The chain's CDR3 is CASSSKAGGRVDTQYF. CDR3 in DNA: TGTGCCAGCAGCTCTAAAGCGGGGGGAAGGGTAGATACGCAGTATTTT.

The rearrangement uses TRBV10-3 and TRBJ2-7; D is undetermined. The germline gives CDR1 ENHRY, CDR2 SYGVKD. CDR3 size: 12 residues. V was clipped by 5 bases and J by 4 bases, with 9 bases between them. The DNA for the CDR3 is TGTGCCATCAGTCACTCACAGTACGAGCAGTACTTC. As protein: CAISHSQYEQYF.

The rearrangement joins TRBV11-2 to TRBJ1-5; the D gene is possibly TRBD1 (5 bases). Germline assignment: CDR1 SGHAT and CDR2 FQNNGV. The germline V and J ends were trimmed by 3 bases and 2 bases, with 11 bases remaining between them. The CDR3 extends over 15 amino acids. CDR3 nucleotide sequence: TGTGCCAGCAGCTTTTACACAGGCGGCAATCAGCCCCAGCATTTT. This translates into CASSFYTGGNQPQHF.

CDR3 bases: TGTGCCAGCAGCTTAGATCGGGGCGGGGGGACGCAGTATTTT. Amino acids: CASSLDRGGGTQYF. The genes are TRBV11-2 and TRBJ2-3; 8 bases line up with TRBD2. Germline V CDR1 and CDR2: SGHAT, FQNNGV. This CDR3 is built from 14 residues. V was pared by 0 bases and J by 9 bases, with 5 bases of the junction left unmatched.

The chain couples TRBV11-2 to TRBJ2-5; TRBD2 matches at 14 bases. The CDR3 spans 19 residues. After removal of 1 base from V and 3 bases from J, the junction contained 10 bases not matched to a gene. Germline V CDR1 and CDR2: SGHAT, FQNNGV. The CDR3 protein is CASSLVGGTSGSWKETQYF. CDR3 coding DNA: TGTGCCAGCAGCTTAGTTGGGGGGACTAGCGGGAGTTGGAAAGAGACCCAGTACTTC.